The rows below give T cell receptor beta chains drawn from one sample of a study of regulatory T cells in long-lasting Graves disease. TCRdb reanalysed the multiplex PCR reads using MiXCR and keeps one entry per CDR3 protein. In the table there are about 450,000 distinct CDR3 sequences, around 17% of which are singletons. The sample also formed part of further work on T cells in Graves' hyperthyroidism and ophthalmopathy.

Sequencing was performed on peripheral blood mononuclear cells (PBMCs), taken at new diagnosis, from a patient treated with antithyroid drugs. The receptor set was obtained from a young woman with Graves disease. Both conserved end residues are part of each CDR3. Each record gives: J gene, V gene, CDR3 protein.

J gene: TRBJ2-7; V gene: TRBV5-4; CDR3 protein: CASSFRGASYEQYF
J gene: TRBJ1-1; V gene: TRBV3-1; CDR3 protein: CASSPVRLANTEAFF
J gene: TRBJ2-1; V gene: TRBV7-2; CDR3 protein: CASSRTGPNYEQFF
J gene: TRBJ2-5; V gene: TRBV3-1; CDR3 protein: CASSQEVRMRETQYF
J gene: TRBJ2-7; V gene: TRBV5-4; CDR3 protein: CASSLAGRTGVGEQYF
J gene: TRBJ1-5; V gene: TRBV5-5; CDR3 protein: CASSLSRRPQHF
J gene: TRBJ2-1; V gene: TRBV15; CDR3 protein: CATRDRVPYNEQFF
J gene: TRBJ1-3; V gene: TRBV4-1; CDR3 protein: CASSPGRGFSGNTIYF
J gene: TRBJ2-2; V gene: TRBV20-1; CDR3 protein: CSARDRVGELFF
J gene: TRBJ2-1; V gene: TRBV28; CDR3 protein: CASSHDSSGSAREQFF
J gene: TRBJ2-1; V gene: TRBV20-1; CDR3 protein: CSARDIQQGYNEQFF
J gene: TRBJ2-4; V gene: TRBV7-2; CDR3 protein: CASSSAVTNIQYF
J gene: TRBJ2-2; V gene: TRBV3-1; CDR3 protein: CASSRRGELFF
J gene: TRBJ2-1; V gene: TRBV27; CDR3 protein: CASSLSLAGVGGQFF
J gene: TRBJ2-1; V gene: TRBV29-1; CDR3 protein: CSVEERVSEQFF
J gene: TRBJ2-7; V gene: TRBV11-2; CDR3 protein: CASSLFIGSLAGAYEQYF
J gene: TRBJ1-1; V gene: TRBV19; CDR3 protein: CASSPLGGRKNTEAFF
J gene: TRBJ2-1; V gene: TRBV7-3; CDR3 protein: CASSLAAGSGNEQFF
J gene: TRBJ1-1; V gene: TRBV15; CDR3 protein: CATSIGTGGGEAFF
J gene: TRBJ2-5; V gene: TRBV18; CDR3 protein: CASSPTSIETQYF
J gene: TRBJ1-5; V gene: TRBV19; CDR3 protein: CASRSTAGYGNQPQHF
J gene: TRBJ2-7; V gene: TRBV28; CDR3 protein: CASRGGLAENEQCF
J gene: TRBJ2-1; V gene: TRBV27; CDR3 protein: CASSSTDRGLYNEQFF
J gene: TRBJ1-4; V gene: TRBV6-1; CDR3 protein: CASSEQQKLFF
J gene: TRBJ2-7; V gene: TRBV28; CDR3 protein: CASSSGRAIEYEQYF
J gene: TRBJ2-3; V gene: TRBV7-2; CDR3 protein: CASSPLGVLTDTQYF
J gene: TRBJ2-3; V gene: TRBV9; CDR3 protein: CASSVVGSGDTQYF
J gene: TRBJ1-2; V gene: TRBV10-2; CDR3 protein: CASRAGAVNGYTF
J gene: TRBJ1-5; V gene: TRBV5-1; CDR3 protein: CASSLGDFSNQPQHF
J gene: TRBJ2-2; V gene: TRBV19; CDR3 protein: CASRTGGPNTGELFF
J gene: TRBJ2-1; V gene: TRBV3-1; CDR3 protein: CASSQVVRDSLNEQFF
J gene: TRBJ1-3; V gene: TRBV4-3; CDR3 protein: CASSQLIGPGNTIYF
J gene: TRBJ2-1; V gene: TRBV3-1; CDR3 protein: CASSNGLAGNGFF
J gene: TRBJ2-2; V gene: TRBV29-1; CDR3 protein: CSVPHRNTGELFF
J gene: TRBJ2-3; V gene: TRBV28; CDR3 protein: CASSLRGPPDTQYF
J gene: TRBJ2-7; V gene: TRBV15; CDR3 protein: CATSNLAGGHEQYF
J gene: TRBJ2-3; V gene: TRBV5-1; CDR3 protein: CASSLGGSRPTDTQYF
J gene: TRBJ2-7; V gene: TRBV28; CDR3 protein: CASSFHSGIYEQYF
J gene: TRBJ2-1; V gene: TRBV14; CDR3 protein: CASSSVWGGTYNEQFF
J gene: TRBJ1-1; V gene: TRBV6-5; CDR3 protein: CASSYRAEIDTEAFF
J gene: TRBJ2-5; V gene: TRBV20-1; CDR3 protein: CSARGGLQGQETQYF
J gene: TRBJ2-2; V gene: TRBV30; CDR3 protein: CAWNGEAGELFF
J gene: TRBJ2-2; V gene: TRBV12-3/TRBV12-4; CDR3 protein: CASRPGTRGFGELFF
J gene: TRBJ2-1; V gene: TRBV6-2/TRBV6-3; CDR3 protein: CASSSPMGNEQFF
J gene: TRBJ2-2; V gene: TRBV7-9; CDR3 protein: CASSIRDSPTGELFF
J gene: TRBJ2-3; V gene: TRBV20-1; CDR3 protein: CSATPGLAGERTDTDTQYF
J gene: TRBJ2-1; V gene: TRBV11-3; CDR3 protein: CASSPYPPGQGTEQFF
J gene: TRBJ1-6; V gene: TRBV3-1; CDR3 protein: CASSHRQGIRNSPLHF
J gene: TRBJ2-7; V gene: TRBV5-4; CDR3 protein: CASSLRVGLAAYEQYF
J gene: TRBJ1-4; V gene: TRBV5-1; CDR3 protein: CASSLGRPGSEKLFF
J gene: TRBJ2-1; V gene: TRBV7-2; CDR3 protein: CASSLVDKGGEQFF
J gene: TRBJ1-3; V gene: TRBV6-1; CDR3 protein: CASKDRGSGNTIYF
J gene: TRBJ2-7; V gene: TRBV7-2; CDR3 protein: CASSLPPGTGSYEQYF
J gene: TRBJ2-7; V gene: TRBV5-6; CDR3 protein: CASSGAGLAGGVSSYEQYF
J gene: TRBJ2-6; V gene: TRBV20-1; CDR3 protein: CSAGLDRVLGANVLTF
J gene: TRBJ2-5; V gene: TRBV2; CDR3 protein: CASSDGTSGSRSTQYF
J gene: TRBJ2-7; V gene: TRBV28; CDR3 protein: CASAAGSTPYEQYF
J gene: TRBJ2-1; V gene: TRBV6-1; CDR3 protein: CASSRGSGRSRNEQFF